The 29 T cell receptor beta chains listed next were all sequenced from one sample in a study of Ad26.COV2.S vaccination and SARS-CoV-2 variants. Libraries were prepared by immunoSEQ multiplex PCR; TCRdb keeps only in-frame clonotypes and omits some of them. Here the sample spans 300,000 to 450,000 clones, about 91% being singletons. The specimen was peripheral blood, collected after recovery from COVID-19. The receptors here all came from a human donor who had recovered from COVID-19.

This chain joins TRBV14 and TRBJ2-3; 14 bases are shared with TRBD2. This CDR3 spans 18 amino acids. Germline lookup yields CDR1 SGHDN and CDR2 FVKESK. Germline trimming cut 4 bases from V and 2 bases from J; bases unmatched to any gene: 8. The CDR3 nucleotides read TGTGCCAGCAGCCGAGCCGGGACTAGCGGGGGCTACACAGATACGCAGTATTTT. Amino acid sequence: CASSRAGTSGGYTDTQYF.

The chain uses TRBV7-9 and TRBJ1-1, with D perhaps matching TRBD1 (5 bases). Germline V gene sequence: CDR1 SEHNR, CDR2 FQNEAQ (reference sequence). The CDR3 is 16 residues long. Trimming took 5 bases from V and 3 from J, leaving 19 bases between them. Written as DNA, the CDR3 is TGTGCCAGCAGCCCATACACCGGGACGGCATACACTGAAGCTTTCTTT. Translating it yields CASSPYTGTAYTEAFF. Combining the CDR3 with reference TRBV7-9 and TRBJ1-1 gives the whole variable domain DTGVSQNPRHKITKRGQNVTFRCDPISEHNRLYWYRQTLGQGPEFLTYFQNEAQLEKSRLLSDRFSAERPKGSFSTLEIQRTEQGDSAMYLCASSPYTGTAYTEAFFGQGTRLTVV.

The V and J genes are TRBV7-9 and TRBJ1-6; D is possibly TRBD1 (6 bases). Germline CDR1 and CDR2: SEHNR and FQNEAQ (reference sequence). The CDR3 is made up of 15 amino acids. V lost 5 bases, J lost 6 bases, and 14 bases lay in between. CDR3 nucleotide sequence: TGTGCCAGCAGCCAAACAGGGTTTTCTAATTCACCCCTCCACTTT. Amino acid sequence: CASSQTGFSNSPLHF.

The genes are TRBV11-3 and TRBJ2-5; D is possibly TRBD2 (7 bases). The germline V gene has CDR1 SGHNT and CDR2 YENEEA. The CDR3 runs 16 residues. V was pared by 4 bases and J by 4 bases, with 19 bases between. The CDR3 DNA reads as TGTGCCAGCAGCTCAATAGGGGGACTACCACTAGAGACCCAGTACTTC. This codes for CASSSIGGLPLETQYF.

CDR3 DNA sequence: TGTGCCAGTAGTATCAAGGGACGACAACCCCAGCATTTT. Translated, it gives CASSIKGRQPQHF. The chain is built from TRBV19 and TRBJ1-5; perhaps TRBD1 as D (5 bases). The CDR3 runs 13 residues. The germline CDR1 and CDR2 sequences are LNHDA and SQIVND (reference sequence). V gave up 3 bases and J gave up 10 bases, with 13 bases separating them. Drawing the rest from reference TRBV19 and TRBJ1-5, the complete variable domain is DGGITQSPKYLFRKEGQNVTLSCEQNLNHDAMYWYRQDPGQGLRLIYYSQIVNDFQKGDIAEGYSVSREKKESFPLTVTSAQKNPTAFYLCASSIKGRQPQHFGDGTRLSIL.

Of note for this clone: Other DNA sequences in this specimen translate into the identical CDR3. The chain employs TRBV5-1 and TRBJ1-1; the D is unclear. Germline loops: CDR1 SGHRS, CDR2 YFSETQ. This CDR3 is built from 13 residues. Trimming removed 4 bases at V and 1 base at J, with 8 bases between. The CDR3 DNA is TGCGCCAGCAGCCTAGCGGGGAACACTGAAGCTTTCTTT. Protein sequence: CASSLAGNTEAFF.

The chain couples TRBV11-3 to TRBJ1-1; D perhaps matches TRBD1 (6 bases). Germline values: CDR1 SGHNT, CDR2 YENEEA. The V gene lost 5 bases and the J gene lost 0 bases, with 13 bases spanning the gap. The CDR3 is 15 residues long. The CDR3 loop is CASSESGDMNTEAFF. CDR3 coding DNA: TGTGCCAGCAGCGAGTCAGGGGACATGAACACTGAAGCTTTCTTT.

CDR3 region: CASSFPGVTEAFF. The CDR3 DNA reads TGTGCCAGCAGCTTCCCCGGGGTGACTGAAGCTTTCTTT. The V call is TRBV6-5, the J call TRBJ1-1; D is ambiguous. Trimming cost V 6 bases and J 5 bases, with 13 bases left between them. The CDR3 contains 13 residues. Germline V lookup: CDR1 MNHEY, CDR2 SVGAGI.

The chain employs TRBV2 and TRBJ1-2; 9 bases line up with TRBD1. The V segment lost 8 bases and the J segment 1 base; nucleotides outside the gene matches: 5. This CDR3 region has 14 residues. The germline gives CDR1 SNHLY, CDR2 FYNNEI. CDR3: CASGGQGFNYGYTF. Written as DNA, the CDR3 is TGTGCCAGCGGTGGACAGGGGTTTAACTATGGCTACACCTTC.

V is TRBV2 and J is TRBJ1-1; D not certain. Germline values: CDR1 SNHLY, CDR2 FYNNEI. V shed 7 bases and J shed 1 base, with 13 bases lying between them. The CDR3 totals 14 residues. DNA of the CDR3: TGTGCCAGCAAGGCGGACCGACAGAACACTGAAGCTTTCTTT. Translating it yields CASKADRQNTEAFF.

The V and J genes are TRBV19 and TRBJ2-5; D may be TRBD1 (6 bases). Germline lookup yields CDR1 LNHDA and CDR2 SQIVND (reference sequence). Between the trimmed V and J ends, which lost 3 bases and 2 bases, there was a span of 16 bases. This CDR3 has 16 amino acids. This chain's CDR3 is CASSIGAGGVQETQYF. Written as DNA, the CDR3 is TGTGCCAGTAGTATTGGGGCTGGGGGCGTACAAGAGACCCAGTACTTC.

Here the CDR3 DNA reads TGTGCCAGCAGTTTAAACTCTGGAAACACCATATATTTT. It yields the protein CASSLNSGNTIYF. The chain recombines TRBV12-3 or TRBV12-4 with TRBJ1-3, with D unclear. The CDR3 length is 13 residues. Trimming took 2 bases from V and 0 from J, leaving 2 bases between them.

The chain recombines TRBV11-2 with TRBJ2-7, with D perhaps TRBD1 or TRBD2 (5 bases each). Germline lookup yields CDR1 SGHAT and CDR2 FQNNGV. V lost 1 base, J lost 2 bases, and 12 bases lay in between. The CDR3 contains 15 residues. The CDR3 DNA follows: TGTGCCAGCAGCTTAGTGAGGGGTCCTACCTACGAGCAGTACTTC. Translation gives CASSLVRGPTYEQYF.

The chain has TRBV7-2 and TRBJ1-5; D is ambiguous. CDR3 length: 14 amino acids. V dropped 5 bases and J dropped 0 bases, with 8 bases sitting between them. Germline lookup yields CDR1 SGHTA and CDR2 FQGNSA. The CDR3 bases are TGTGCCAGCAGCCCCTACTATAGCAATCAGCCCCAGCATTTT. It encodes CASSPYYSNQPQHF.

The chain has TRBV18 and TRBJ1-1, with D possibly being TRBD1 (6 bases). Between the trimmed V and J ends, which lost 6 bases and 3 bases, there was a span of 23 bases. From germline, CDR1 is KGHSH and CDR2 LQKENI. This CDR3 comprises 17 residues. The CDR3 region has the DNA TGTGCCAGCTCCCGAGAGATGGGGGGCGCGTGGGACACTGAAGCTTTCTTT. This gives the protein CASSREMGGAWDTEAFF. The complete variable domain, with remaining parts taken from reference TRBV18 and TRBJ1-1, reads NAGVMQNPRHLVRRRGQEARLRCSPMKGHSHVYWYRQLPEEGLKFMVYLQKENIIDESGMPKERFSAEFPKEGPSILRIQQVVRGDSAAYFCASSREMGGAWDTEAFFGQGTRLTVV.

This chain connects TRBV7-6 to TRBJ2-1, with 7 bases matching TRBD1. The CDR3 runs to 14 residues. The J segment lost 2 bases and the V segment lost 6 bases, leaving 4 bases of the junction unmatched. Germline values: CDR1 SGHVS, CDR2 FNYEAQ. The CDR3, as DNA: TGTGCCAGCAGGTCCGGGACAGCCTACAATGAGCAGTTCTTC. The encoded protein is CASRSGTAYNEQFF.

The chain combines TRBV5-1 with TRBJ2-5; D not resolved. The V gene's germline CDR1 is SGHRS and CDR2 YFSETQ. Trimming took off 1 base at V and 4 bases at J, with 14 bases between the two ends. The CDR3 runs 15 residues. CDR3 nucleotide sequence: TGCGCCAGCAGCTTGTACGGCGAAGTTCTAGAGACCCAGTACTTC. Its protein product is CASSLYGEVLETQYF.

The gene calls are TRBV5-4 and TRBJ1-2, with D uncertain. CDR3 size: 15 residues. Germline V gene data show CDR1 as SGHNT and CDR2 as YYREEE (reference sequence). V lost 0 bases to trimming and J lost 0 bases, with 9 bases between them. The chain's CDR3 is CASSLVNGANYGYTF. In nucleotides, the CDR3 is TGTGCCAGCAGCTTGGTTAACGGAGCTAACTATGGCTACACCTTC. The variable domain in full, completed from reference TRBV5-4 and TRBJ1-2, reads ETGVTQSPTHLIKTRGQQVTLRCSSQSGHNTVSWYQQALGQGPQFIFQYYREEENGRGNFPPRFSGLQFPNYSSELNVNALELDDSALYLCASSLVNGANYGYTFGSGTRLTVV.

This clone was found once. This chain connects TRBV18 to TRBJ1-1; TRBD1 is a possible D gene (6 bases). This CDR3 has 17 amino acids. CDR1 is KGHSH, CDR2 LQKENI, per germline. Between the trimmed V and J ends, which lost 0 bases and 1 base, there was a span of 15 bases. In DNA, the CDR3 is TGTGCCAGCTCACCACCGAGGGCAGGGGCGTCGAACACTGAAGCTTTCTTT. It translates to CASSPPRAGASNTEAFF.

The chain recombines TRBV11-3 with TRBJ1-5; D not certain. Trimming removed 0 bases from V and 7 bases from J, with 7 bases in between. The CDR3 totals 13 residues. Germline CDR1 SGHNT, CDR2 YENEEA. The CDR3 DNA reads as TGTGCCAGCAGCTTAGACCCGGGCCAGCCCCAGCATTTT. Translation gives CASSLDPGQPQHF. Drawing the rest from reference TRBV11-3 and TRBJ1-5, the complete variable domain is EAGVVQSPRYKIIEKKQPVAFWCNPISGHNTLYWYLQNLGQGPELLIRYENEEAVDDSQLPKDRFSAERLKGVDSTLKIQPAELGDSAVYLCASSLDPGQPQHFGDGTRLSIL.

The V and J genes are TRBV10-2 and TRBJ1-1; TRBD1 is a possible D gene (6 bases). The germline gives CDR1 WSHSY, CDR2 SAAADI. V lost 7 bases and J lost 2, with 11 bases in between. This CDR3 region has 13 residues. The CDR3 region has the DNA TGCGCCAGCAATCGACAGGTCAACACTGAAGCTTTCTTT. Its translation is CASNRQVNTEAFF.

The genes are TRBV7-9 and TRBJ2-5, with D unresolved. V lost 3 bases, J lost 0 bases, and 5 bases lay in between. Germline V gene data show CDR1 as SEHNR and CDR2 as FQNEAQ (reference sequence). The length of the CDR3 is 13 residues. The CDR3 sequence: CASSLSYQETQYF. DNA for the CDR3: TGTGCCAGCAGCTTGAGCTACCAAGAGACCCAGTACTTC.

This clone was picked up a small number of times. This chain connects TRBV5-1 to TRBJ1-1; D gene uncertain. Trimming took 1 base from V and 0 from J, leaving 4 bases between them. In germline, CDR1 is SGHRS, CDR2 YFSETQ. The CDR3 extends over 13 amino acids. This chain's CDR3 is CASSLMVNTEAFF. The DNA of the CDR3 is TGCGCCAGCAGCTTGATGGTGAACACTGAAGCTTTCTTT.

The chain carries TRBV12-3 or TRBV12-4 and TRBJ2-7, with a weak D call TRBD1 (5 bases). Trimming pared 5 bases from V and 6 bases from J, leaving 11 bases between. This CDR3 comprises 12 residues. This chain's CDR3 is CASSPWGTEQYF. The CDR3 bases are TGTGCCAGCAGTCCCTGGGGCACCGAGCAGTACTTC.

The rearrangement joins TRBV14 to TRBJ2-5, with TRBD2 as a possible D gene (6 bases). Germline V gene sequence: CDR1 SGHDN, CDR2 FVKESK. The CDR3 runs to 13 residues. Trimming removed 8 bases from V and 4 bases from J, with 14 bases in between. The DNA of the CDR3 is TGTGCCAGCGGCGGGTCCGGGGGAGAGACCCAGTACTTC. This sequence encodes CASGGSGGETQYF.

This chain uses TRBV10-3 with TRBJ1-1; D unclear. CDR3 length equals 11 residues. Germline V CDR1 and CDR2: ENHRY, SYGVKD. V lost 4 bases and J 7 bases, leaving 7 bases between the germline ends. Here the CDR3 reads CAISVQSEAFF. The CDR3 DNA sequence: TGTGCCATCAGTGTTCAGAGTGAAGCTTTCTTT.

The chain couples TRBV11-2 to TRBJ1-1; the match to TRBD1 covers 7 bases. CDR3 length: 16 amino acids. Germline V gene sequence: CDR1 SGHAT, CDR2 FQNNGV. The V gene end was trimmed by 4 bases and the J gene end by 3 bases; junction bases not matched to a gene: 11. In DNA form, the CDR3 reads TGTGCCAGCAGCTCACTCAAAACAGGGGCCCACACTGAAGCTTTCTTT. It specifies CASSSLKTGAHTEAFF.

The chain is built from TRBV3-1 (or the pseudogene TRBV3-2) and TRBJ1-5; maybe TRBD1 (5 bases). The ends were cut back, 0 bases at V and 6 bases at J, with 9 bases in the middle. There are 14 residues in the CDR3. Germline CDR1 and CDR2: LGHDT and YNNKEL (reference sequence). The CDR3: CASSQDPGGQPQHF. CDR3 nucleotides: TGTGCCAGCAGCCAAGATCCTGGGGGTCAGCCCCAGCATTTT.

The chain recombines TRBV7-8 with TRBJ2-2; a weak D match, TRBD2 (6 bases). V was cut by 4 bases and J by 4 bases, with 13 bases left in between. The CDR3 is 15 residues long. Looked up from germline, CDR1 is SGHVS and CDR2 is FQNEAQ. CDR3 nucleotides: TGTGCCAGCAGCTCCACTAGCTTCGGCACCGGGGAGCTGTTTTTT. This sequence encodes CASSSTSFGTGELFF.